This T cell receptor (beta chain) was observed in a study of blood T cells in healthy people across ages. Study-wide context: Per two T cells, template switching captured roughly one barcoded beta molecule.

The ends were cut back, 4 bases at V and 6 bases at J, with 10 bases in the middle. The CDR3 loop spans 12 amino acids. Germline CDR1 reads SGHTA; CDR2 reads FQGNSA. Together with a sample-barcoded 5' primer, a J-beta primer mix was included in a second PCR lasting 7 to 11 cycles. TCRdb re-called the 5' RACE reads with MiXCR, one entry per CDR3 protein. The data show 550,000 to 600,000 distinct CDR3 sequences, with 45% to 55% seen just once and 20% to 25% held by the top ten. The gene calls are TRBV7-2 and TRBJ2-7; no reliable D call. The specimen sequenced was blood. This sequence was found in a man at least 80 years old in good health. The CDR3 spells CASSSRSTEQYF. The DNA of the CDR3 is TGTGCCAGCAGCTCTAGATCCACCGAGCAGTACTTC.